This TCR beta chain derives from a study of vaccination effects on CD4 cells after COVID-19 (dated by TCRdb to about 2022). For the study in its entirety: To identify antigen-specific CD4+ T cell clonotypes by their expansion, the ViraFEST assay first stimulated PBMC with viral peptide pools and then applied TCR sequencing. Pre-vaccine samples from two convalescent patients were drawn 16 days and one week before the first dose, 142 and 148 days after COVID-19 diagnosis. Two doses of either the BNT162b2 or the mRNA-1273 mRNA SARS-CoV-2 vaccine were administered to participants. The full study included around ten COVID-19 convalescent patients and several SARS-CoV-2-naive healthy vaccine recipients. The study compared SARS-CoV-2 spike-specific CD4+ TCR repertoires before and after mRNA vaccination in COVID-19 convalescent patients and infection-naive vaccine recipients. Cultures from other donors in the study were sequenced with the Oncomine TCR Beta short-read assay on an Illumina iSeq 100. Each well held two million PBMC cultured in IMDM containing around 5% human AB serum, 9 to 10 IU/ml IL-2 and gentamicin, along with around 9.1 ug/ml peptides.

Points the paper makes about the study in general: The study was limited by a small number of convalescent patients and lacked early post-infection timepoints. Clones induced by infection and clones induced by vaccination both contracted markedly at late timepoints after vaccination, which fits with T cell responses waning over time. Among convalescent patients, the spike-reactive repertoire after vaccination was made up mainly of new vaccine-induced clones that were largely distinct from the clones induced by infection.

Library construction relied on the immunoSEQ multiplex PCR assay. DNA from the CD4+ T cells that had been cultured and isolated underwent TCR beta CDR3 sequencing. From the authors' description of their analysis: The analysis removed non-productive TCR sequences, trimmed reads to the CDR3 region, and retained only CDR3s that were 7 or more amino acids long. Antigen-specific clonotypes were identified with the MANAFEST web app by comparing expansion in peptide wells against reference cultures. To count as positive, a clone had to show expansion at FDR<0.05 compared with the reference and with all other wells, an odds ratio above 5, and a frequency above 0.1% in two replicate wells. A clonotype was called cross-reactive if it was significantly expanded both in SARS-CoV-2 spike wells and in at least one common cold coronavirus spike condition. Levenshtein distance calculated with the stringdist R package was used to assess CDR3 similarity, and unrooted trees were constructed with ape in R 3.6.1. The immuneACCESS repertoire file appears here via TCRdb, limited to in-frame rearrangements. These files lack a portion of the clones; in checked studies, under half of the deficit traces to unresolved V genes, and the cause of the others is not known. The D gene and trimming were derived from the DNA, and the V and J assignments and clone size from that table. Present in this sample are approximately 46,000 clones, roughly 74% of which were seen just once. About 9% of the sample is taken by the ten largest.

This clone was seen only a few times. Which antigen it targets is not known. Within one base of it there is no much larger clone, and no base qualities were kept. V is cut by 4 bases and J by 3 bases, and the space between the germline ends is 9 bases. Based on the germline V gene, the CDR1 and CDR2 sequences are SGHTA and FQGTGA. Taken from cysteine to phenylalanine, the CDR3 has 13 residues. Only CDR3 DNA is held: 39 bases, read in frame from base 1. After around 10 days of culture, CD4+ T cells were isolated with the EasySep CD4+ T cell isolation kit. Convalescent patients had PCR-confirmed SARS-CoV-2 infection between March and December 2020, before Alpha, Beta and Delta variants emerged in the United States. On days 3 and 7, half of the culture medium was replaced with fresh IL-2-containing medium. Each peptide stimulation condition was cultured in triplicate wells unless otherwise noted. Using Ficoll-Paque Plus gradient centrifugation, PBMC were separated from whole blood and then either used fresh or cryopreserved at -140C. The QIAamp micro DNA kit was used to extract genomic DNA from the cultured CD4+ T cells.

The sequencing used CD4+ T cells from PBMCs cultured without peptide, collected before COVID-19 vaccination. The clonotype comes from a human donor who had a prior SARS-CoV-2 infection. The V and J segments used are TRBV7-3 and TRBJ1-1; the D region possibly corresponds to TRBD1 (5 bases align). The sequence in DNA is TGTGCCAGCAGCTCACAGGCGTACACTGAAGCTTTCTTT. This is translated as CASSSQAYTEAFF.